The next 30 T cell receptor beta chains were all read from a single sample in a study of T cells in Graves' hyperthyroidism and ophthalmopathy. Using RNA transcripts as the source, TCR beta CDR3 regions were amplified. The HTBI primer set was used in a first-round RT-PCR of the TCR CDR3. TCRdb reprocessed the multiplex PCR reads with MiXCR, giving one entry per CDR3 protein. The sample yields under 800,000 distinct CDR3 sequences, 12% to 15% seen once. The sequenced sample consisted of blood. Receptor source: a woman between 18 and 29 years old with Graves' hyperthyroidism.

This clonotype was picked up many times. The chain employs TRBV2 and TRBJ2-1; either TRBD1 or TRBD2 may supply D (5 bases each). The CDR3 contains 12 residues. Germline-derived CDR1 and CDR2 are SNHLY and FYNNEI. Trimming pared 4 bases from V and 13 bases from J, leaving 14 bases between. CDR3 DNA: TGTGCCAGCAGTGCGGGACCCCTTCAACAGTTCTTC. This codes for CASSAGPLQQFF.

With respect to this clonotype: Its ends do not fully match the called genes, so a read error is possible. This chain connects TRBV20-1 to TRBJ1-1, with TRBD1 matching 7 bases. Germline lookup yields CDR1 DFQATT and CDR2 SNEGSKA (reference sequence). CDR3 size: 16 residues. The CDR3 DNA reads as TGCAGTGCTAGACAACGAGGGGGCCGGCTGAACACCGAAGCTTTCTTT. It yields the protein CSARQRGGRLNTEAFF.

This clonotype has ten or more counts. The rearrangement links TRBV7-3 to TRBJ2-1; D may be TRBD2 (5 bases). CDR3 length equals 13 residues. Deletions cut 2 bases from V and 8 bases from J, with 10 bases between. The germline CDR1 and CDR2 sequences are SGHTA and FQGTGA. CDR3 region: CASSLPGVDEQFF. The CDR3 region has the DNA TGTGCCAGCAGCTTACCCGGGGTGGATGAGCAGTTCTTC.

This clonotype has a handful of counts. V gene TRBV7-8 combines with J gene TRBJ1-6; 7 bases align to TRBD1. Germline loops: CDR1 SGHVS, CDR2 FQNEAQ. The CDR3 totals 14 residues. Germline trimming cut 5 bases from V and 8 bases from J; bases unmatched to any gene: 6. CDR3 protein: CASSLSTGDSPLHF. The CDR3 nucleotides are TGTGCCAGCAGCCTTTCAACAGGGGATTCACCCCTCCACTTT.

This clonotype was counted many times. The CDR3 reads CASSQEGFAEAFF. In DNA, the CDR3 is TGCGCCAGCAGCCAAGAAGGGTTCGCTGAAGCTTTCTTT. The gene calls are TRBV4-1 and TRBJ1-1; D call uncertain. Germline V gene sequence: CDR1 MGHRA, CDR2 YSYEKL. This CDR3 spans 13 amino acids. Trimming removed 0 bases from V and 6 bases from J, with 8 bases in between.

There are many counts of this clonotype. The chain links TRBV20-1 to TRBJ2-7; possibly TRBD2 for D (6 bases). Germline V gene lookup returns CDR1 DFQATT and CDR2 SNEGSKA (reference sequence). V lost 5 bases to trimming and J lost 4 bases, with 21 bases between them. This CDR3 is 15 amino acids long. The CDR3 sequence: CSAQILRGGEYEQYF. CDR3 nucleotide sequence: TGCAGTGCTCAGATCCTTAGGGGCGGGGAGTACGAGCAGTACTTC.

The chain joins TRBV6-1 to TRBJ2-6, with 7 bases lining up with TRBD1. This CDR3 has 19 residues. Germline V gene data show CDR1 as MNHNS and CDR2 as SASEGT. The V gene end was trimmed by 7 bases and the J gene end by 0 bases; junction bases not matched to a gene: 15. CDR3 nucleotides: TGTGCCAGCACTGTTCAGCCCGGGACAGCTTACTCTGGGGCCAACGTCCTGACTTTC. This gives the protein CASTVQPGTAYSGANVLTF.

Here the CDR3 DNA reads TGTGCCAGCAGTTTATACTCCCGCGGGGGGCTCTACGAGCAGTACTTC. Its translation is CASSLYSRGGLYEQYF. The chain joins TRBV28 to TRBJ2-7, with 8 positions matching TRBD2. The trim removed 1 base at V and 3 bases at J, leaving 8 bases unmatched. CDR3 size: 16 residues. Per germline, CDR1 MDHEN and CDR2 SYDVKM.

The chain has TRBV7-9 and TRBJ2-5, with 8 bases aligning to TRBD1. The germline CDR1 and CDR2 sequences are SEHNR and FQNEAQ (reference sequence). Trimming removed 2 bases from V and 7 bases from J; junction bases left unmatched: 9. CDR3 length equals 15 residues. CDR3 residues: CASSLSHGQGGTQYF. The CDR3 DNA sequence: TGTGCCAGCAGCTTATCACACGGACAGGGAGGGACCCAGTACTTC.

This clonotype was found many times. The J gene is TRBJ2-1, the V gene TRBV18; D gene ambiguous. CDR3 length: 13 amino acids. V was trimmed by 2 bases and J by 0 bases, leaving 2 bases between them. In germline, CDR1 is KGHSH, CDR2 LQKENI. CDR3 DNA sequence: TGTGCCAGCTCACCAGTCTCCTACAATGAGCAGTTCTTC. Protein sequence: CASSPVSYNEQFF.

This clonotype showed up just a few times. The rearrangement uses TRBV20-1 and TRBJ1-3, with TRBD1 matching over 7 bases. The germline CDR1 and CDR2 sequences are DFQATT and SNEGSKA (reference sequence). V gave up 3 bases and J gave up 0 bases; unmatched junction bases: 2. The CDR3 is 14 amino acids. CDR3 sequence (DNA): TGCAGTGCTAGGGACAGGCTCTCTGGAAACACCATATATTTT. Protein: CSARDRLSGNTIYF.

This clonotype was seen only a few times. The chain joins TRBV4-2 to TRBJ1-1, with D unresolved. Between the trimmed V and J ends, which lost 3 bases and 1 base, there was a span of 12 bases. This CDR3 spans 15 amino acids. Looked up from germline, CDR1 is LGHNA and CDR2 is YNFKEQ. Here the CDR3 DNA reads TGTGCCAGCAGCCATAGACCCGGAAAGAACACTGAAGCTTTCTTT. It codes for CASSHRPGKNTEAFF.

The chain employs TRBV12-3 or TRBV12-4 and TRBJ2-1; the D gene is possibly TRBD2 (6 bases). V was pared by 3 bases and J by 7 bases, with 16 bases between. The CDR3 spans 15 residues. The CDR3 DNA reads TGTGCCAGCAGTTTTGGCCGGGAGATTATAAATGAGCAGTTCTTC. Protein sequence: CASSFGREIINEQFF.

Concerning this clonotype itself: A single base separates this from a much larger clone, so it may be a read error. The chain couples TRBV6-1 to TRBJ2-7; 7 nucleotides match TRBD2. The J call is in doubt because the DNA end fits TRBJ2-1 better. This CDR3 region has 15 residues. Germline loops: CDR1 MNHNS, CDR2 SASEGT. CDR3 protein: CASKAGPGRSYEQFF. The CDR3 DNA follows: TGTGCCAGCAAAGCGGGACCGGGTAGGTCCTACGAGCAGTTCTTC.

This clonotype was picked up many times. The CDR3 spells CASSGVGAPQPQHF. The CDR3 nucleotides read TGTGCCAGCAGTGGAGTAGGGGCACCCCAGCCCCAGCATTTT. The chain is built from TRBV2 and TRBJ1-5, with D perhaps TRBD1 (5 bases). Germline values: CDR1 SNHLY, CDR2 FYNNEI. Trimming shortened V by 4 bases and J by 7 bases, and 14 bases separated the two germline ends. The CDR3 covers 14 residues.

The table lists this clonotype with many counts. The chain uses TRBV20-1 and TRBJ2-4; perhaps TRBD2 as D (6 bases). Trimming removed 3 bases from V and 0 bases from J, with 15 bases in between. CDR1 DFQATT and CDR2 SNEGSKA come from the germline V gene (reference sequence). CDR3 size: 16 residues. CDR3 amino acids: CSASRWRDLAKNIQYF. CDR3 DNA sequence: TGCAGTGCTAGCAGATGGAGGGATTTAGCCAAAAACATTCAGTACTTC.

This clonotype has ten or more counts. J is TRBJ1-2 and V is TRBV18; D is possibly TRBD1 (6 bases). V dropped 2 bases and J dropped 4 bases, with 14 bases sitting between them. Germline V gene data show CDR1 as KGHSH and CDR2 as LQKENI. The CDR3 length is 15 residues. The CDR3, as DNA: TGTGCCAGCTCACCATTGGGGGCTGGTAGCTATGGCTACACCTTC. Translated, it gives CASSPLGAGSYGYTF.

Many counts were recorded for this clonotype. J is TRBJ2-2 and V is TRBV27; D might be TRBD2 (5 bases). Germline CDR1 MNHEY, CDR2 SMNVEV (reference sequence). The V end was cut by 0 bases, the J end by 6 bases, with 8 bases between. The CDR3 consists of 14 residues. The CDR3 sequence: CASSLSRDAGELFF. CDR3 sequence (DNA): TGTGCCAGCAGTTTATCTCGGGATGCCGGGGAGCTGTTTTTT.

This clonotype has more than one count but fewer than ten. The gene calls are TRBV11-2 and TRBJ2-7, with D perhaps matching TRBD1 (5 bases). The length of the CDR3 is 14 residues. CDR1 SGHAT and CDR2 FQNNGV come from the germline V gene. V shed 0 bases and J shed 5 bases, with 11 bases lying between them. CDR3: CASSLEGPFDEQYF. CDR3 coding DNA: TGTGCCAGCAGCTTAGAGGGGCCCTTCGACGAGCAGTACTTC.

This clonotype was seen repeatedly, ten times or more. This chain links TRBV2 with TRBJ2-2; TRBD1 matches at 7 bases. Germline V CDR1 and CDR2: SNHLY, FYNNEI. V was pared by 3 bases and J by 4 bases, with 8 bases of the junction left unmatched. This CDR3 comprises 16 residues. The CDR3 DNA reads as TGTGCCAGCAGTGAGAGGGGGCAGGCGGTCACCGGGGAGCTGTTTTTT. Translated, it gives CASSERGQAVTGELFF.

J is TRBJ1-4 and V is TRBV5-6; D remains unclear. Germline V lookup: CDR1 SGHDT, CDR2 YYEEEE. Deletions cut 5 bases from V and 4 bases from J, with 9 bases between. CDR3 length: 13 residues. This CDR3 is CASSSALNEKLFF. The CDR3, as DNA: TGTGCCAGCAGTTCTGCCCTTAATGAAAAACTGTTTTTT. The full variable domain, its missing parts supplied by reference TRBV5-6 and TRBJ1-4, is DAGVTQSPTHLIKTRGQQVTLRCSPKSGHDTVSWYQQALGQGPQFIFQYYEEEERQRGNFPDRFSGHQFPNYSSELNVNALLLGDSALYLCASSSALNEKLFFGSGTQLSVL.

This clonotype has a count of ten or more. V usage is TRBV27 and J usage is TRBJ2-3, with D unresolved. CDR3 length: 16 amino acids. V lost 1 base, J lost 1 base, and 12 bases lay in between. Germline CDR1 MNHEY, CDR2 SMNVEV (reference sequence). The CDR3 is CASSLYYLGGTDTQYF. CDR3 DNA: TGTGCCAGCAGTTTATATTACTTGGGCGGCACAGATACGCAGTATTTT.

The sample holds many counts of this clonotype. The CDR3 protein is CASSSRPAGQTYEQYF. DNA of the CDR3: TGTGCCAGCAGCTCTAGGCCGGCGGGACAAACCTACGAGCAGTACTTC. J is TRBJ2-7 and V is TRBV11-2, with D possibly called TRBD1 or TRBD2 (6 bases each). The CDR3 spans 16 residues. Trimming pared 4 bases from V and 2 bases from J, leaving 18 bases between. From germline, CDR1 is SGHAT and CDR2 FQNNGV.

J is TRBJ2-3 and V is TRBV20-1; 16 positions match TRBD2. Germline V gene data show CDR1 as DFQATT and CDR2 as SNEGSKA (reference sequence). The CDR3 extends over 18 amino acids. Trimming at V came to 1 base and at J to 4 bases, leaving 8 bases not matched to a gene. The CDR3 DNA reads as TGCAGTGCTAGAGGAGGGACTAGCGGGAGGGCCACGGCAGATACGCAGTATTTT. Its protein is CSARGGTSGRATADTQYF.

The sample holds a few counts of this clonotype. The rearrangement uses TRBV19 and TRBJ2-1; TRBD2 agrees at 7 bases. The germline V gene has CDR1 LNHDA and CDR2 SQIVND (reference sequence). The CDR3 runs 15 residues. V was pared by 7 bases and J by 0 bases, with 6 bases of the junction left unmatched. The CDR3 DNA is TGTGCCAGTAAGGGGAGGGCGGGCTCCTACAATGAGCAGTTCTTC. Its protein product is CASKGRAGSYNEQFF.

This clonotype was recorded a few times. CDR3 in amino acids: CATSRGLAGGAYNEQFF. Here the CDR3 DNA reads TGTGCCACCAGCAGAGGGCTAGCGGGAGGCGCCTACAATGAGCAGTTCTTC. The rearrangement links TRBV15 to TRBJ2-1, with TRBD2 matching 11 bases. Trimming removed 1 base from V and 2 bases from J; junction bases left unmatched: 4. Germline V gene sequence: CDR1 LNHNV, CDR2 YYDKDF (reference sequence). This CDR3 spans 17 amino acids.

This clonotype showed up many times. The chain combines TRBV30 with TRBJ1-5, with D unclear. From germline, CDR1 is GTSNPN and CDR2 SVGIG (reference sequence). The CDR3 totals 13 residues. The ends were cut back, 4 bases at V and 0 bases at J, with 7 bases in the middle. The CDR3 protein is CAWNGGSNQPQHF. The CDR3, as DNA: TGTGCCTGGAATGGCGGTAGCAATCAGCCCCAGCATTTT.

The chain employs TRBV5-8 and TRBJ2-5, with a possible D match to TRBD2 (6 bases). The germline CDR1 and CDR2 sequences are SGHTS and YDEGEE. The CDR3 contains 13 residues. V lost 6 bases, J lost 1 base, and 10 bases lay in between. The CDR3 DNA reads as TGTGCCAGCACTAGGGACTTCCAAGAGACCCAGTACTTC. Translating gives CASTRDFQETQYF. Looking up the rest from reference TRBV5-8 and TRBJ2-5 gives the full variable domain: EAGVTQSPTHLIKTRGQQATLRCSPISGHTSVYWYQQALGLGLQFLLWYDEGEERNRGNFPPRFSGRQFPNYSSELNVNALELEDSALYLCASTRDFQETQYFGPGTRLLVL.

This clonotype was counted many times. This rearrangement joins TRBV6-1 to TRBJ2-2, with 9 bases matching TRBD1. The CDR3 sequence is 14 residues long. The ends lost 5 bases at V and 3 bases at J; junction bases unmatched: 1. Germline V gene data show CDR1 as MNHNS and CDR2 as SASEGT. CDR3 nucleotide sequence: TGTGCCAGCAGTACAGGGGGCGACACCGGGGAGCTGTTTTTT. Translated, it gives CASSTGGDTGELFF.

This chain connects TRBV29-1 to TRBJ2-1; TRBD2 is a possible D gene (6 bases). The CDR3 contains 17 residues. CDR1 SQVTM and CDR2 ANQGSEA come from the germline V gene. V was pared by 4 bases and J by 1 base, with 20 bases between. CDR3: CSVAFAGTRYSYNEQFF. The DNA for the CDR3 is TGCAGCGTTGCGTTTGCGGGAACCCGCTATTCCTACAATGAGCAGTTCTTC.